The rows below give T cell receptor beta chains drawn from one sample of a study of molecular identifiers for immune sequencing clone quantification. TCRdb redid the calling of the PCR reads with MiXCR, one entry per CDR3 protein. This table holds over 90,000 distinct CDR3 sequences, around 37% found once. The sample was naive CD8+ T cells from blood, with Jurkat cell RNA spiked in. The receptor set was obtained from a human donor in good health. Some libraries in this study had Jurkat cell RNA spiked in. Each CDR3 is given without its conserved first and last residue. Some rows mark clone size as missing; the rest say once, few, many or name a class of expanded clone.

clone_size j_call v_call cdr3_aa
NA TRBJ2-2 TRBV10-1 ASSHPTGELS
many TRBJ2-2 TRBV19 ASSIWVKNTGELF
NA TRBJ1-1 TRBV12-3/TRBV12-4 ASSLTGWTEAF
many TRBJ2-7 TRBV28 AHKPEGGINAEQY
many TRBJ2-2 TRBV13 ASSLGRPGELF
NA TRBJ1-4 TRBV6-1 ASSTSGFANEKLF
many TRBJ2-4 TRBV5-6 ASSMVEDIQY
NA TRBJ1-1 TRBV13 ASSLGQLNTEAF
NA TRBJ2-2 TRBV6-5 ASSYTGTFGELF
few TRBJ2-7 TRBV4-3 ASSQLAGASGEQY
NA TRBJ2-7 TRBV7-8 ASSPGTVAYEQY
NA TRBJ2-7 TRBV7-2 ASSLASGYELY
NA TRBJ2-3 TRBV28 ASSSRAGGPDTQY
NA TRBJ2-7 TRBV5-6 ASSLGQGELY
many TRBJ2-7 TRBV10-3 AISESPTGKF
many TRBJ2-3 TRBV28 ASSPAWGFSTDTQY
many TRBJ2-1 TRBV7-2 ASSLGFTEQF
NA TRBJ1-6 TRBV7-9 ASSLHPPGIYNSPLH
NA TRBJ2-3 TRBV19 AGSIVVTGATDTQY
NA TRBJ2-1 TRBV10-3 AISTGGYNEQF
NA TRBJ1-5 TRBV6-2/TRBV6-3 ASSYSLGARQPQH
many TRBJ2-3 TRBV6-5 ASSYTGTDTQY
many TRBJ2-7 TRBV7-9 ASSLGALSAIEQY